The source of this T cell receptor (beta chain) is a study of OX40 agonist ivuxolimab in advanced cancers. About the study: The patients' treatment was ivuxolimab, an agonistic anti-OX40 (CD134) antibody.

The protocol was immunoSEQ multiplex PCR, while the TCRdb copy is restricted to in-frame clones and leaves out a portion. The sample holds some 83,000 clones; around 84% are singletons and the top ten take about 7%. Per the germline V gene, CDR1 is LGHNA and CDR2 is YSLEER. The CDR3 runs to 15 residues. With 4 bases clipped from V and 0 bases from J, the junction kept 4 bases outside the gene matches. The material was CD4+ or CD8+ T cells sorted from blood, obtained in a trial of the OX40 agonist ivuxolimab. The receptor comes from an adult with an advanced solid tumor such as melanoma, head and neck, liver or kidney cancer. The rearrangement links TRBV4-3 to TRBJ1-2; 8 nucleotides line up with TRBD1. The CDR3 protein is CASSPGTGTNYGYTF. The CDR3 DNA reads TGCGCCAGCAGCCCCGGGACAGGAACTAACTATGGCTACACCTTC.